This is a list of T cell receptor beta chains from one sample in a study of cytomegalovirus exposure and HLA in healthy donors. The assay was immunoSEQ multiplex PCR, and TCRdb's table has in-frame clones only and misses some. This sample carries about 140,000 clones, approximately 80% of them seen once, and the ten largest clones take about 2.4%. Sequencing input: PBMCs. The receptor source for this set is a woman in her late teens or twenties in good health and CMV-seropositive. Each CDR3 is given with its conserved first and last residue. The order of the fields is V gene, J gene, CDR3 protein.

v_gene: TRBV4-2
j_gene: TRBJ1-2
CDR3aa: CASSQDRAGGYTF

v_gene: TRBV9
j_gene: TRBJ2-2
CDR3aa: CASSAWDSSSGELFF

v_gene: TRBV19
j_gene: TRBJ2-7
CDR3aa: CASSVDRDSYEQYF

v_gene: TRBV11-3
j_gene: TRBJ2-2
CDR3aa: CASSLAHAGDRDGNTGELFF

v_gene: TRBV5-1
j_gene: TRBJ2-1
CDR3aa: CASSQGDRDDNEQFF

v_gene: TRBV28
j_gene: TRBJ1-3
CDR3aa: CASSAPTVGNTIYF

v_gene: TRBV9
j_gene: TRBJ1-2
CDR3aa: CASSVDVSGDLGYTF

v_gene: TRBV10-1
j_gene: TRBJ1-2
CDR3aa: CASSVDRSGGYTF

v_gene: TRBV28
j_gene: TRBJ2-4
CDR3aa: CASSFDSKNIQYF

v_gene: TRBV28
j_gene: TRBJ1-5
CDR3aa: CASSLYGRGVANQPQHF

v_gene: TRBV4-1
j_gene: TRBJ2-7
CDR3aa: CASSQIQGDYEQYF

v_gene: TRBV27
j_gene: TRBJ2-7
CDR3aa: CASSLSDSGYEQYF

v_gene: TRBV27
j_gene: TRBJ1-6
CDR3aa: CASSFRTVSSPLHF

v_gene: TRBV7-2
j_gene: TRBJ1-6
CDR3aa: CASRRTGPSYNSPLHF

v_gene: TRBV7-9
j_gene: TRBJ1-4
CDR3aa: CASSLVGQGGKLFF

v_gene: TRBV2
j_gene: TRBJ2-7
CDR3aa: CASSEAGGGNRDEQYF